These T cell receptor beta chains were read from a single sample in a study of T cell changes during pregnancy in multiple sclerosis. Data came from immunoSEQ multiplex PCR; TCRdb stores just in-frame clones and leaves some out. This sample has around 59,000 clones, with around 93% found just once. Sequencing was performed on CD8+ T cells from peripheral blood mononuclear cells, taken in the second trimester of pregnancy. These receptors all stem from a female donor with multiple sclerosis, enrolled in a pregnancy study. Each CDR3 is given without its conserved first and last residue.

CDR3aa	v_gene	j_gene
ASSLDAGLPNYGYT	TRBV5-8	TRBJ1-2
ASSLTGDNYGYT	TRBV6-5	TRBJ1-2
ASSQGLAGQGSYEQY	TRBV4-1	TRBJ2-7
ASTGQGEFVDEQY	TRBV6-6	TRBJ2-7
ASGSGESSYEQY	TRBV12-5	TRBJ2-7
ASSPDPYGSNQPQH	TRBV5-1	TRBJ1-5
ASSEDRRDEKLF	TRBV25-1	TRBJ1-4
ASSQDPLGGRADYEQY	TRBV4-1	TRBJ2-7
ASRSGVSYEQY	TRBV6-6	TRBJ2-7
ASSQGLDRMFNNEQF	TRBV4-3	TRBJ2-1
ASSLKGGTYEQY	TRBV27	TRBJ2-7
AWGGEGGTGNEQY	TRBV30	TRBJ2-7
ASSIGVSTEAF	TRBV19	TRBJ1-1
ASSDSGITYEQY	TRBV6-1	TRBJ2-7
ASSDGLAGAKNIQY	TRBV21-1	TRBJ2-4
ASSLAQRHSGNTIY	TRBV7-9	TRBJ1-3
ASTDQGREQY	TRBV5-1	TRBJ2-7
ASSSPGVSYEQY	TRBV5-4	TRBJ2-7
ASSQDTRLAF	TRBV4-2	TRBJ1-1
ASSFTGAISYEQY	TRBV5-1	TRBJ2-7
ASSLSAGGVGNEQF	TRBV4-1	TRBJ2-1
ASPGSTGELF	TRBV2	TRBJ2-2
ASSSRTGQPGTEAF	TRBV28	TRBJ1-1
ASSRLAGGPKGYEQY	TRBV5-5	TRBJ2-7
ASSFTIRNYGYT	TRBV7-8	TRBJ1-2
ASSSQGAERSEKLF	TRBV7-9	TRBJ1-4
ASSKTSRGGNYGYT	TRBV6-6	TRBJ1-2